The clone carrying this TCR beta chain was counted many times. Its matching antigen is unknown. This CDR3 is built from 13 residues. The V and J ends lost 3 bases and 2 bases, in that order; junction bases with no gene match: 1. Germline V gene data show CDR1 as SQVTM and CDR2 as ANQGSEA. Ophthalmopathy patients showed a Clinical Activity Score of at least 3, NOSPECS grade of at least 4 and duration under 3 months. The study based diagnoses on clinical symptoms, serum thyroxine and TRAb, thyroid ultrasound and orbital computed tomography. TCR beta CDR3 regions were amplified from RNA transcripts. Primed by the HTBI set, a first-round RT-PCR was run on the TCR CDR3. TCRdb re-derived calls from the multiplex PCR reads in MiXCR, one entry per CDR3 protein. The data show around 250,000 distinct CDR3 sequences, around 17% seen once. This sample stems from a study of T cells in Graves' hyperthyroidism and ophthalmopathy. Study in general: The initial diagnosis was the point when peripheral blood was collected, ahead of any treatment. Broader study findings: In the blood, most expanded thyroid clonotypes above 0.001 appeared as well.

This clonotype was obtained from a woman aged 18-35 years with Graves' ophthalmopathy. What was sequenced was blood. The chain is built from TRBV29-1 and TRBJ2-5, with TRBD1 matching over 9 bases. CDR3 nucleotides: TGCAGCGTTGATGACAGGGGGCAAGAGACCCAGTACTTC. Translated: CSVDDRGQETQYF.